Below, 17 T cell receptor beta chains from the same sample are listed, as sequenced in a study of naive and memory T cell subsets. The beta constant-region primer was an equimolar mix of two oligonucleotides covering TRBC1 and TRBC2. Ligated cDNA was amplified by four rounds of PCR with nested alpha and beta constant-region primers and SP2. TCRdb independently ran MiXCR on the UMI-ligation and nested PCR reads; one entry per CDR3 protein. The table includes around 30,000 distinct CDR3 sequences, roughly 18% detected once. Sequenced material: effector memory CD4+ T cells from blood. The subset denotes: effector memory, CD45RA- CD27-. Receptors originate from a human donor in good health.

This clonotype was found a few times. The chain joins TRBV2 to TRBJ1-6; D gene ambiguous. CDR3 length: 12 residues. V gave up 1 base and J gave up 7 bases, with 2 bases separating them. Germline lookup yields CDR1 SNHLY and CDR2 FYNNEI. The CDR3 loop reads CASSEVNSPLHF. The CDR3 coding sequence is TGTGCCAGCAGTGAAGTCAATTCACCCCTCCACTTT.

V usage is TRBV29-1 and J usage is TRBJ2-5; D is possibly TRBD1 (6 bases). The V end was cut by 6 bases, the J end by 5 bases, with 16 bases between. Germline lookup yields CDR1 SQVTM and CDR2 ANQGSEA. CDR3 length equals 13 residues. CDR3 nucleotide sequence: TGCAGCGTCCTCCGGACAGTACCGGAGACCCAGTACTTC. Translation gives CSVLRTVPETQYF.

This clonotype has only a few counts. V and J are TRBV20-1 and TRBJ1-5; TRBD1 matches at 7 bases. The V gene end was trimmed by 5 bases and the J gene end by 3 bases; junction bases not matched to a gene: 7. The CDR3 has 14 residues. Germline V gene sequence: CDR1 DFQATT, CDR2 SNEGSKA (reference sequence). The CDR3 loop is CSAVTGQHNQPQHF. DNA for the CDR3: TGCAGTGCTGTTACGGGACAGCACAATCAGCCCCAGCATTTT.

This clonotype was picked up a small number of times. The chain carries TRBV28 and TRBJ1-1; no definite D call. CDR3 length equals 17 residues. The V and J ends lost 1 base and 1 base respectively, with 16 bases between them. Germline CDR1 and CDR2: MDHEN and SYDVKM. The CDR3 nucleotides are TGTGCCAGCAGTTTATTTCGGCAGGCGGTGAGGAACACTGAAGCTTTCTTT. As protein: CASSLFRQAVRNTEAFF.

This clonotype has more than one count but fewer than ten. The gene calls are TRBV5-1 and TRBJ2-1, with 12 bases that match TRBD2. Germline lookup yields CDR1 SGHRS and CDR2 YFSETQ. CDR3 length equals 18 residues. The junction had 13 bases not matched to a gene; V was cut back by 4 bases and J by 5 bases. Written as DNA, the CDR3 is TGCGCCAGCAGCCTGAGGGGGGCGACTAGCGGGGGTAACAATGAGCAGTTCTTC. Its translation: CASSLRGATSGGNNEQFF.

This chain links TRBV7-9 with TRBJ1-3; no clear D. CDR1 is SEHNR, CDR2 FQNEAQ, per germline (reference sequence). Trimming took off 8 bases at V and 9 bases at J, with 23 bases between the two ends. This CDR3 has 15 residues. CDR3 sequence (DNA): TGTGCCAGCGGCTCTATGGGAGGGAGCTGGAGCACCATATATTTT. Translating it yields CASGSMGGSWSTIYF.

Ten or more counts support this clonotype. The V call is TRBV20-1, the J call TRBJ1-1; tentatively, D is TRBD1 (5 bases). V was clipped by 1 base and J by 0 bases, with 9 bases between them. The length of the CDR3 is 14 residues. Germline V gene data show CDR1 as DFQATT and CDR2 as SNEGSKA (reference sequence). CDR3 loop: CSARAQTVNTEAFF. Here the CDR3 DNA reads TGCAGTGCTAGAGCCCAGACAGTGAACACTGAAGCTTTCTTT.

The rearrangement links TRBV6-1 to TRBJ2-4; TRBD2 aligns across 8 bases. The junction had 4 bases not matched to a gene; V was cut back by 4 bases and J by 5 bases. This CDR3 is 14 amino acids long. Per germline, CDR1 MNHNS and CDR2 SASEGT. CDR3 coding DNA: TGTGCCAGCAGTGTGCGGGGGGCCGAAAACATTCAGTACTTC. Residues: CASSVRGAENIQYF.

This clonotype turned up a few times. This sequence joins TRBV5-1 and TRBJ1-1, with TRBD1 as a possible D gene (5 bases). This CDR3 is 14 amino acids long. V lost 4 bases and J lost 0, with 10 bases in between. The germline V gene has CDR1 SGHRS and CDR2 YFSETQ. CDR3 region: CASSTGTVNTEAFF. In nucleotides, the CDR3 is TGCGCCAGCAGCACCGGGACGGTGAACACTGAAGCTTTCTTT.

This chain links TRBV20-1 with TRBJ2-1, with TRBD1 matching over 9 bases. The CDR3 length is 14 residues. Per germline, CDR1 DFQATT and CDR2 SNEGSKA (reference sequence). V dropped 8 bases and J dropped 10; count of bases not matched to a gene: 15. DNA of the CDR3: TGCAGTTTAAACAGGGGGCGAACCCTGGGGGAGCAGTTCTTC. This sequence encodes CSLNRGRTLGEQFF.

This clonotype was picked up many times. The CDR3 loop reads CASSPVSDYGYTF. CDR3 DNA: TGTGCCAGCAGCCCCGTTTCCGACTATGGCTACACCTTC. This chain links TRBV7-2 with TRBJ1-2, with no clear D. Trimming shortened V by 5 bases and J by 3 bases, and 10 bases separated the two germline ends. Germline-derived CDR1 and CDR2 are SGHTA and FQGNSA. The CDR3 consists of 13 residues.

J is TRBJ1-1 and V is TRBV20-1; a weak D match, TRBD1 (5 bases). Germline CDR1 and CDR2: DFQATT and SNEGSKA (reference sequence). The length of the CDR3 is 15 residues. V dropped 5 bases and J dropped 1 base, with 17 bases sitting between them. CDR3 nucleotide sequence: TGCAGTGCTGGGACCGATGGGGTGAGGAACACTGAAGCTTTCTTT. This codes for CSAGTDGVRNTEAFF.

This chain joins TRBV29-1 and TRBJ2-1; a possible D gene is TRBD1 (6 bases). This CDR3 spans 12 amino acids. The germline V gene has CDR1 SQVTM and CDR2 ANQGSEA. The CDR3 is CTASDRRNEQFF. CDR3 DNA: TGCACCGCCTCGGACAGACGCAATGAGCAGTTCTTC.

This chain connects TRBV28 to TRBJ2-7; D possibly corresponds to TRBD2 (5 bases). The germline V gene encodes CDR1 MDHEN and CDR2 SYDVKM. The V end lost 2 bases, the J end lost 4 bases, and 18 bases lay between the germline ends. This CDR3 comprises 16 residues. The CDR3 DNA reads TGTGCCAGCAGTTTAACCCGGGATGGCAGTGAATACGAGCAGTACTTC. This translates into CASSLTRDGSEYEQYF.

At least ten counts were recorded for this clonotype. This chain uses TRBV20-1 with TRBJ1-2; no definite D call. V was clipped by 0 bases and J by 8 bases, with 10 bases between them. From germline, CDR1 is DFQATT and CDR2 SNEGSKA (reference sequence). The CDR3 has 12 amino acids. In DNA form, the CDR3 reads TGCAGTGCTAGAGATCAAGGAGCGGGCTACACCTTC. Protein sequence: CSARDQGAGYTF.

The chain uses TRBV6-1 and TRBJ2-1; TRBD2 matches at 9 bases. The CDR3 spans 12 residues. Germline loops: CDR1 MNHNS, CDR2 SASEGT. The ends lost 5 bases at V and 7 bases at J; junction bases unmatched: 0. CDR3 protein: CASSLAGNEQFF. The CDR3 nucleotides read TGTGCCAGCAGTCTAGCGGGGAATGAGCAGTTCTTC.

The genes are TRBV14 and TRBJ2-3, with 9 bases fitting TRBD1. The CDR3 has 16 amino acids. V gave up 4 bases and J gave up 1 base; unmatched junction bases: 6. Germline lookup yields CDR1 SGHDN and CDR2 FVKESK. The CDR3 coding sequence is TGTGCCAGCAGCCCTACAGGGGGCAGAGGCACAGATACGCAGTATTTT. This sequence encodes CASSPTGGRGTDTQYF.